The TCR beta chain under discussion was sequenced for a study of cytomegalovirus exposure and HLA in healthy donors. Primers included in the PCR were 60 Vbeta and 13 Jbeta primers. Clones were sequenced by immunoSEQ multiplex PCR, and TCRdb holds only the in-frame ones, with some missing. The sample records 150,000 to 200,000 clones, roughly 80% being singletons. Worth noting for this clone: Antigen: not known.

Findings and limits, study-wide: Productive rates of about 87% or about 30% were seen for most TCR beta V segments in an earlier analysis.

Germline loops: CDR1 SSHAT, CDR2 FNYEAQ (reference sequence). Trimming shortened V by 2 bases and J by 2 bases, and 3 bases separated the two germline ends. The CDR3 contains 13 residues. As for the donors, each was a healthy bone marrow donor. Sample: PBMCs. The sequence was collected from a woman aged 18-29 years in good health and CMV-seropositive. V and J are TRBV7-7 and TRBJ2-2; D unclear. DNA for the CDR3: TGTGCCAGCAGCTTATCTAACACCGGGGAGCTGTTTTTT. Its translation: CASSLSNTGELFF.